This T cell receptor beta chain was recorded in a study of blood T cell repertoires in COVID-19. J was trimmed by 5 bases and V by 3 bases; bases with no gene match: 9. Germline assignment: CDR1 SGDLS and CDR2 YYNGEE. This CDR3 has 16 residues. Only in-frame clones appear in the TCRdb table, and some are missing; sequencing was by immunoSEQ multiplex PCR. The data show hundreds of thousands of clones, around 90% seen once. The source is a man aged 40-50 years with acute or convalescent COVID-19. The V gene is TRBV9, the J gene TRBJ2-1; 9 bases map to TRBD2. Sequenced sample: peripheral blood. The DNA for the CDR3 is TGTGCCAGCAGCGGAATTACGGGACTAGCTGACAATGAGCAGTTCTTC. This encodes CASSGITGLADNEQFF.